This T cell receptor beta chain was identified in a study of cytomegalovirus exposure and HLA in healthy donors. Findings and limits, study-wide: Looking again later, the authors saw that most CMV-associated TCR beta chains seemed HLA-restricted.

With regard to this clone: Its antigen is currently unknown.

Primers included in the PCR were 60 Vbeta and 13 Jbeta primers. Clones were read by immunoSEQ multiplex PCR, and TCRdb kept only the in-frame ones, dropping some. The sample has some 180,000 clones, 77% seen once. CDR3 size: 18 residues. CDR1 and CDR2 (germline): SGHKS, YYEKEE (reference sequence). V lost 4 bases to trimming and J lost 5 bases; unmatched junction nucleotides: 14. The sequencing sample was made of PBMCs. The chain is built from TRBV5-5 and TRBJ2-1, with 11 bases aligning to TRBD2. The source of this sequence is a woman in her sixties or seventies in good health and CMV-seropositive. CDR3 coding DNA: TGTGCCAGCAGCCCCCGGACTAGCGGGTGGTCAAGGGACAATGAGCAGTTCTTC. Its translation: CASSPRTSGWSRDNEQFF.